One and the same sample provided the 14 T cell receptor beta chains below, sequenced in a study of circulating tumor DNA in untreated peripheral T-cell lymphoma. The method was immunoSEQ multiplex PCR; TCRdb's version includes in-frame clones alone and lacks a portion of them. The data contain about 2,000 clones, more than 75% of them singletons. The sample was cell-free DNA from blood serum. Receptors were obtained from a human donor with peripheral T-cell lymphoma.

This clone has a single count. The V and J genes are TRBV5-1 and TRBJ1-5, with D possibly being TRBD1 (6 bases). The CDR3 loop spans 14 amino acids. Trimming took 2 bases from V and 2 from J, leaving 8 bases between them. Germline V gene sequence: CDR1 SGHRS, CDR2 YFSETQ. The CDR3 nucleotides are TGCGCCAGCAGCTTATCAGGGGGCAATCAGCCCCAGCATTTT. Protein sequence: CASSLSGGNQPQHF.

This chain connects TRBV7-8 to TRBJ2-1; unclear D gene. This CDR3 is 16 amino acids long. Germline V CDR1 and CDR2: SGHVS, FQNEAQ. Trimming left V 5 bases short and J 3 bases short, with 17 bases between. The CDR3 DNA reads TGTGCCAGCAGCCACCCTACACTGGCGGACTACAATGAGCAGTTCTTC. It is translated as CASSHPTLADYNEQFF.

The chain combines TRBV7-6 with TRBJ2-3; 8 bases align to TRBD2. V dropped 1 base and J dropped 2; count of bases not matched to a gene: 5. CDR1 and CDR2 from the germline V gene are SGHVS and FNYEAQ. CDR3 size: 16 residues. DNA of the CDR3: TGTGCCAGCAGCTTAGAAGGTAGCGGGGCCACAGATACGCAGTATTTT. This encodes CASSLEGSGATDTQYF.

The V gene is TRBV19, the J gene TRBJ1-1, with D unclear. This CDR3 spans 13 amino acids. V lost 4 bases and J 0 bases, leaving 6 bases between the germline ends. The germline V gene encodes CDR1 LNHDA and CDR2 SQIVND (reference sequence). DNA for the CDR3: TGTGCCAGTAGTAGACTGGTGAACACTGAAGCTTTCTTT. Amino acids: CASSRLVNTEAFF.

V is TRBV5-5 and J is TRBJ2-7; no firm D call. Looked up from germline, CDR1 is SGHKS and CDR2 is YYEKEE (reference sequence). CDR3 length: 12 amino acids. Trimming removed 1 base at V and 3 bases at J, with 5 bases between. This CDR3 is CASSLPGYEQYF. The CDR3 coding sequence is TGTGCCAGCAGCTTGCCAGGCTACGAGCAGTACTTC.

Written as DNA, the CDR3 is TGTGCCAGCAGCTCCGGGAGCGAGCAGTTCTTC. This gives the protein CASSSGSEQFF. J is TRBJ2-1 and V is TRBV6-4; D may be TRBD2 (6 bases). The CDR3 sequence is 11 residues long. V shed 6 bases and J shed 10 bases, with 10 bases lying between them. Germline lookup yields CDR1 MRHNA and CDR2 SNTAGT.

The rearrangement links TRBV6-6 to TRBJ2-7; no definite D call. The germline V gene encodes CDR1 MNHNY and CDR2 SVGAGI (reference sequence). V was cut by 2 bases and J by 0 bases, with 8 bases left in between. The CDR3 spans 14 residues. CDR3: CASSYGLHSYEQYF. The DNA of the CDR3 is TGTGCCAGCAGTTACGGTCTCCACTCCTACGAGCAGTACTTC.

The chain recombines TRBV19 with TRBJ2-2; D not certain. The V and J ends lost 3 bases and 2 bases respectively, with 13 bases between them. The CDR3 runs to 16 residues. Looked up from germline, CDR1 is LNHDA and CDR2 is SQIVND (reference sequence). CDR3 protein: CASSIGRPANTGELFF. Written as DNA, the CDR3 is TGTGCCAGTAGTATCGGAAGGCCAGCCAACACCGGGGAGCTGTTTTTT.

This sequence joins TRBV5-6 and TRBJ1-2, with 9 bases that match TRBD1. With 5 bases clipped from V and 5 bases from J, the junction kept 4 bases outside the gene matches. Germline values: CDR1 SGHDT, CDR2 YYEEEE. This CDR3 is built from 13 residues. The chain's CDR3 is CASRGDRAYGYTF. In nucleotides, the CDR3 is TGTGCCAGCAGGGGGGACAGGGCTTATGGCTACACCTTC. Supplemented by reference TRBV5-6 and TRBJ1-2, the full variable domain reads DAGVTQSPTHLIKTRGQQVTLRCSPKSGHDTVSWYQQALGQGPQFIFQYYEEEERQRGNFPDRFSGHQFPNYSSELNVNALLLGDSALYLCASRGDRAYGYTFGSGTRLTVV.

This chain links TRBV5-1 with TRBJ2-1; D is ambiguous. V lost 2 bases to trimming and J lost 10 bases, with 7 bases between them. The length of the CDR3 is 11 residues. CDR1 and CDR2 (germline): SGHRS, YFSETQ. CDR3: CASSFLREQFF. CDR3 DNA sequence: TGCGCCAGCAGCTTTCTACGGGAGCAGTTCTTC.

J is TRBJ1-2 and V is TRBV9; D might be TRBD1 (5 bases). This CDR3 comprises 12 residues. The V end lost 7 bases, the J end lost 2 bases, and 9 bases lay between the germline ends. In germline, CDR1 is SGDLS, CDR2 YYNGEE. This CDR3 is CASGHMNYGYTF. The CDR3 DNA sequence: TGTGCCAGCGGACACATGAACTATGGCTACACCTTC.

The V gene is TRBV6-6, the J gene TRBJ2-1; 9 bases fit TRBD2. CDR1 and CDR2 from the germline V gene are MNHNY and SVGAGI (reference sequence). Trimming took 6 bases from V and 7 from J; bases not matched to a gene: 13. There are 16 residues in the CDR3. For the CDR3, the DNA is TGTGCCAGCAGCCCCCCCGGAGCGGGGGGCGTGAATGAGCAGTTCTTC. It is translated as CASSPPGAGGVNEQFF.

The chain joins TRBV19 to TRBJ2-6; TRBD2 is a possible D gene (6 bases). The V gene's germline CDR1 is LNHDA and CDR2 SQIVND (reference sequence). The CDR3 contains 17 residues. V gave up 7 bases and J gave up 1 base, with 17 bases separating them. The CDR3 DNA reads TGTGCCAGTACCCCCGTGGGACTGGCTTCTGGGGCCAACGTCCTGACTTTC. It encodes CASTPVGLASGANVLTF. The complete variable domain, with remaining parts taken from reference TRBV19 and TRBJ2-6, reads DGGITQSPKYLFRKEGQNVTLSCEQNLNHDAMYWYRQDPGQGLRLIYYSQIVNDFQKGDIAEGYSVSREKKESFPLTVTSAQKNPTAFYLCASTPVGLASGANVLTFGAGSRLTVL.

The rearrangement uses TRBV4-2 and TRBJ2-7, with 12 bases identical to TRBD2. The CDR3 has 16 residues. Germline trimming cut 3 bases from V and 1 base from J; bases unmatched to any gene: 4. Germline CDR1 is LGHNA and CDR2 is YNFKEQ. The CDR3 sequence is CASSQTSGSISYEQYF. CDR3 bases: TGTGCCAGCAGCCAGACTAGCGGGAGTATTTCCTACGAGCAGTACTTC.